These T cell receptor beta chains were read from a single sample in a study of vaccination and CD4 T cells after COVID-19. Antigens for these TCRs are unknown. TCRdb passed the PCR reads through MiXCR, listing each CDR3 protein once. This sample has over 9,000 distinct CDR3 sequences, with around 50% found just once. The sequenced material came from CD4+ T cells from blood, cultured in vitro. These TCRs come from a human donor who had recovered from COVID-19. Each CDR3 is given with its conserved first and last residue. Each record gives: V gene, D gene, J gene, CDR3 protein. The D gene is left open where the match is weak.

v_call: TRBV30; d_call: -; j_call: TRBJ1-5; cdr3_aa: CAWTSEGVGWPQHF
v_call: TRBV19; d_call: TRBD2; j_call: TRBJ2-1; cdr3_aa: CASSTAAGGYNEQFF
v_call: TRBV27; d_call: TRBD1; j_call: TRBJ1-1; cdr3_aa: CASSSPSDRGAFF
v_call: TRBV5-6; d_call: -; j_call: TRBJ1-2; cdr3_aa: CASSFGGSTLVNYGYTF
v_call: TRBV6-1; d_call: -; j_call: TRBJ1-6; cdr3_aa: CASSGASSPLHF
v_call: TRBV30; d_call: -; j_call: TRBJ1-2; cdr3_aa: CAWSVEYYGYTF
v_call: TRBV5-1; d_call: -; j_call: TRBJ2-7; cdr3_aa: CASSVRDRQDEQYF
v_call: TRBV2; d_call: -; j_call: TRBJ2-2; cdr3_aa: CASSLIMNTGELFF
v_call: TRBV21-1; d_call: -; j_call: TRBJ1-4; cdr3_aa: CASRTGATNEKLFF
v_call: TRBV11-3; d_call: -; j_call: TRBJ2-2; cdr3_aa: CASSLNFGGPGELFF
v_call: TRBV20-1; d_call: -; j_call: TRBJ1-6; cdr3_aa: CSARVGMRGSPLHF
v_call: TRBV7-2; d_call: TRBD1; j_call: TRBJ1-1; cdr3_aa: CASSLDRFTEAFF
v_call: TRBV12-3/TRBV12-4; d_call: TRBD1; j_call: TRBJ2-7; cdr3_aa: CASSLGDRFYEQYF
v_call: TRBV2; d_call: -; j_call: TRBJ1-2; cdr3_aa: CASSDGASNNYGYTF
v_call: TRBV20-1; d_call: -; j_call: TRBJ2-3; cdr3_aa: CSPHGRRGVDTQYF
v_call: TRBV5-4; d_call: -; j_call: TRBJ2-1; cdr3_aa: CASSLEGGATYNEQFF
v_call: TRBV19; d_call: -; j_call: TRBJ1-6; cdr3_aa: CASTPWLGRDLQNSPLHF
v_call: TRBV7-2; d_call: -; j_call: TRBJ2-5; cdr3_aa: CASTKVRGAQETQYF
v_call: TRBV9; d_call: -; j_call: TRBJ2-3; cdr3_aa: CASSVIGTDTQYF
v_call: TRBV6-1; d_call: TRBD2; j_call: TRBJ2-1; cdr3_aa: CASSPGTSGGTYNEQFF
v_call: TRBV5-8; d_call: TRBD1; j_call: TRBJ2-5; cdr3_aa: CASSLVPDRGETQYF
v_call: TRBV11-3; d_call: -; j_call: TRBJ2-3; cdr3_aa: CASSGGDKASSTDTQYF
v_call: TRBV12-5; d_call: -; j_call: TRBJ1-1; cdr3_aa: CASGLDSNTEAFF
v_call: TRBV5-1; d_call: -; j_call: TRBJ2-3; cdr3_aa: CASNLQGPGSTDTQYF
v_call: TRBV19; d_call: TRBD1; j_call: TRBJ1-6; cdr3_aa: CASSTWSGGSNSPLHF
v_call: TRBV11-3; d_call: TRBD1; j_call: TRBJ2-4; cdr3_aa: CASSLTGAGDQNIQYF
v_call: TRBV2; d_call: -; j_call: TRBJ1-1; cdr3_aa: CASSGRPGRGAFF
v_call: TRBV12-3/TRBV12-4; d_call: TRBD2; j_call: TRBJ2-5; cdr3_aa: CASSFGGAEETQYF
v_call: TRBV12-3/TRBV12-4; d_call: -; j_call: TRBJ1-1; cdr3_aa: CASSWNPGAEAFF
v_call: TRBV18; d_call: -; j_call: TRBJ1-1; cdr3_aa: CASSPVRLWGTEAFF
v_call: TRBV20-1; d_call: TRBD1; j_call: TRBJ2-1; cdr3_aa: CSARDLPGTGGSNEQFF
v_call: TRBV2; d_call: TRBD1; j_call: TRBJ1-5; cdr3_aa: CASTLDRGGNQPQHF
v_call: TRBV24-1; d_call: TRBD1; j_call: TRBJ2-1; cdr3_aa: CAIPGTEYNERFF
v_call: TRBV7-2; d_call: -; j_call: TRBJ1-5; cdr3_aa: CASSLGGNSNQPQHF
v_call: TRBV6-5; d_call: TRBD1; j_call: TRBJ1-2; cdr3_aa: CASSSQGILGGYTF
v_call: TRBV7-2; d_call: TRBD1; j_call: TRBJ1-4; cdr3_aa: CASSWDRGPGKLFF
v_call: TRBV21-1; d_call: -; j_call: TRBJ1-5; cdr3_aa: CASSKGKGQGHPGGNQPQHF
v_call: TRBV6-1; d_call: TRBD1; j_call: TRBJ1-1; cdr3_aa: CASSDKGRGITEAFF
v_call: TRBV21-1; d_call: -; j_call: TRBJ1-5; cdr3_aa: CASRKGSGDGNQPQHF
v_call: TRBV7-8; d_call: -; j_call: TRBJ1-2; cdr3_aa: CASSYPSGPYGYTF
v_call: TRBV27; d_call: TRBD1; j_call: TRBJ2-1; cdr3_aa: CASRGTVRGEQFF
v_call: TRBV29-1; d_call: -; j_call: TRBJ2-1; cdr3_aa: CSVGLGSEDGKQFF
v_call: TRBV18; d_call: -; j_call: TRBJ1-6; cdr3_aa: CASSPDGVSPLHF
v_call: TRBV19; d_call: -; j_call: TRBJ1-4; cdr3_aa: CASSISTGPNEKLFF
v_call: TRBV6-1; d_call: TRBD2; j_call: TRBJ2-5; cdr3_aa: CASSPSGGKETQYF
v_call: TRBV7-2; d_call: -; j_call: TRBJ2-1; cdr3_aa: CASSPAQGTYNEQFF
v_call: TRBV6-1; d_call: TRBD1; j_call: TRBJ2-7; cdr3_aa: CASIPGGSSSYEQYF
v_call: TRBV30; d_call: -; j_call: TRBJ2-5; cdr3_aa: CAWSLGGSLQETQYF
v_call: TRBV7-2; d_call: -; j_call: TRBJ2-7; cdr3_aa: CASSRDGYEQYF
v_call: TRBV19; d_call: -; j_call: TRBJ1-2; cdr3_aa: CASALEWFRGYTF
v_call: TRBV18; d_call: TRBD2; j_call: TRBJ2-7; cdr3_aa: CASSPKTSVSSYEQYF